This T cell receptor (beta chain) is drawn from a study of siplizumab effects on memory and regulatory T cells. Whole-study context: The mixed lymphocyte reactions, run in pairs, contained siplizumab at around 1 ug/mL or no drug. The study's findings and limits: Unstimulated subset assignment was obtained for only a minor fraction of alloreactive clones.

The CDR3 has 15 amino acids. The V end was cut by 6 bases, the J end by 3 bases, with 14 bases between. Per germline, CDR1 MNHEY and CDR2 SVGAGI. Produced via immunoSEQ multiplex PCR; TCRdb's table is partial and in-frame only. The table includes roughly 9,200 clones, more than 35% detected once. A note on this clone: Its matching antigen is unknown.

Coculturing at 37°C lasted over five days for the mixed lymphocyte reaction cells. The sequencing input was CFSE-low (dividing) CD4+ T cells sorted from an allogeneic mixed lymphocyte reaction. The chain recombines TRBV6-5 with TRBJ2-2; D is unclear. This sequence originates from a human donor in good health; the cells came from an allogeneic mixed lymphocyte reaction. The chain's CDR3 is CASSYTNVDTGELFF. Written as DNA, the CDR3 is TGTGCCAGCAGCTACACCAACGTGGACACCGGGGAGCTGTTTTTT.